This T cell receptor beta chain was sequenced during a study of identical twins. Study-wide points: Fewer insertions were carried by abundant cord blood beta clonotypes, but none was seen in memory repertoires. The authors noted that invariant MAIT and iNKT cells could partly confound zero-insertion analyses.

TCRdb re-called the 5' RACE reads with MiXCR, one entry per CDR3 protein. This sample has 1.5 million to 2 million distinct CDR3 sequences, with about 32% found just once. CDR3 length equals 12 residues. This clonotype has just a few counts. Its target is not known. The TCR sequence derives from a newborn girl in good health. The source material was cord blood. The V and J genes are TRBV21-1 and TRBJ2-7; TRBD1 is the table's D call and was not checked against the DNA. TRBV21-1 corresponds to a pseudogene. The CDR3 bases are TGTGCCAGCAGCAAAGACAGGGACGAGCAGTACTTC. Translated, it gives CASSKDRDEQYF.